The 24 T cell receptor beta chains given below trace back to one sample, sequenced in a study of shared clonotypes between healthy human individuals. Generated by immunoSEQ multiplex PCR, the TCRdb table keeps only in-frame clones and is missing some. The table records a few million clones, approximately 90% of them present only once. The specimen sequenced was naive CD4+ T cells sorted from blood. Subset meaning: CD45RA+ positively selected. These receptors came from a man aged 18 to 30 in good health.

As concerns this clone: In the same sample, other DNA sequences code for this CDR3. The rearrangement joins TRBV2 to TRBJ2-7, with D tentatively TRBD1 (6 bases). The V end was cut by 6 bases, the J end by 1 base, with 7 bases between. CDR1 is SNHLY, CDR2 FYNNEI, per germline. The CDR3 consists of 12 residues. The CDR3: CASRQGSYEQYF. Written as DNA, the CDR3 is TGTGCCAGCAGACAGGGTTCCTACGAGCAGTACTTC.

This chain connects TRBV5-1 to TRBJ1-6; D may be TRBD1 (5 bases). This CDR3 has 15 residues. Germline CDR1 reads SGHRS; CDR2 reads YFSETQ. Trimming left V 0 bases short and J 7 bases short, with 11 bases between. CDR3 nucleotide sequence: TGCGCCAGCAGCTTGGCCGGCAGGGAGAATTCACCCCTCCACTTT. Protein sequence: CASSLAGRENSPLHF.

The V and J genes are TRBV5-4 and TRBJ2-3; D is ambiguous. The CDR3 contains 14 residues. Germline CDR1 reads SGHNT; CDR2 reads YYREEE (reference sequence). Trimming took 4 bases from V and 6 from J, leaving 15 bases between them. In DNA form, the CDR3 reads TGTGCCAGCAGCCTTGGGCCCTTGGGGGATACGCAGTATTTT. Its protein product is CASSLGPLGDTQYF. Filled out from reference TRBV5-4 and TRBJ2-3, the complete variable domain reads ETGVTQSPTHLIKTRGQQVTLRCSSQSGHNTVSWYQQALGQGPQFIFQYYREEENGRGNFPPRFSGLQFPNYSSELNVNALELDDSALYLCASSLGPLGDTQYFGPGTRLTVL.

V gene TRBV13 combines with J gene TRBJ2-7; 11 nucleotides line up with TRBD2. V lost 2 bases and J lost 3; bases outside the gene matches: 6. Germline CDR1 reads PRHDT; CDR2 reads FYEKMQ (reference sequence). The CDR3 is 16 amino acids. DNA of the CDR3: TGTGCCAGCAGCTTACGATCGGGACTAGCGGACTACGAGCAGTACTTC. As protein: CASSLRSGLADYEQYF.

In DNA form, the CDR3 reads TGTGCCAGTAGTCGGCCTAGCGGGAGTAAGGGGGAGCTGTTTTTT. This codes for CASSRPSGSKGELFF. The chain recombines TRBV19 with TRBJ2-2, with 10 bases matching TRBD2. Per germline, CDR1 LNHDA and CDR2 SQIVND (reference sequence). J lost 8 bases, V lost 5 bases, and 8 bases had no gene match. CDR3 length: 15 residues.

DNA of the CDR3: TGCGCCAGCACCCCGACAGGCGAGAGTGGCTACACCTTC. Amino acids: CASTPTGESGYTF. The J gene is TRBJ1-2, the V gene TRBV5-1; tentatively, D is TRBD1 (6 bases). V was pared by 6 bases and J by 7 bases, with 16 bases between. CDR3 length equals 13 residues. Germline CDR1 is SGHRS and CDR2 is YFSETQ.

The chain is built from TRBV18 and TRBJ2-7; 10 bases are shared with TRBD2. The CDR3 has 17 amino acids. The V gene end was trimmed by 0 bases and the J gene end by 0 bases; junction bases not matched to a gene: 5. In germline, CDR1 is KGHSH, CDR2 LQKENI. This CDR3 reads CASSPPGLAESSYEQYF. The CDR3 DNA reads TGTGCCAGCTCACCACCCGGACTAGCGGAGAGCTCCTACGAGCAGTACTTC.

The chain joins TRBV10-2 to TRBJ1-5, with D perhaps TRBD1 (5 bases). V lost 0 bases and J 7 bases, leaving 13 bases between the germline ends. The CDR3 extends over 15 amino acids. The V gene's germline CDR1 is WSHSY and CDR2 SAAADI. The CDR3 coding sequence is TGCGCCAGCAGTGAGTCGAATCCAGGGCGCCAGCCCCAGCATTTT. It translates to CASSESNPGRQPQHF.

As regards this clone: One end of the junction fails to match germline, which may point to a read error. This chain connects TRBV20-1 to TRBJ1-3, with D tentatively TRBD1 (6 bases). This CDR3 is 11 amino acids long. The germline V gene has CDR1 DFQATT and CDR2 SNEGSKA (reference sequence). The CDR3 region is CSARDKDRSHF. In nucleotides, the CDR3 is TGCAGTGCTAGAGATAAAGACAGGTCTCATTTT.

The chain employs TRBV27 and TRBJ1-1; D might be TRBD1 (6 bases). V was clipped by 5 bases and J by 0 bases, with 16 bases between them. CDR1 and CDR2 (germline): MNHEY, SMNVEV (reference sequence). The length of the CDR3 is 16 residues. The chain's CDR3 is CASSPPGVQLNTEAFF. DNA of the CDR3: TGTGCCAGCAGTCCCCCAGGGGTACAGTTGAACACTGAAGCTTTCTTT.

This chain joins TRBV28 and TRBJ1-5; D remains ambiguous. Germline CDR1 is MDHEN and CDR2 is SYDVKM. This CDR3 is built from 14 residues. The V end was cut by 1 base, the J end by 7 bases, with 11 bases between. The CDR3 protein is CASSLLGSIQPQHF. CDR3 sequence (DNA): TGTGCCAGCAGTTTATTGGGGAGTATCCAGCCCCAGCATTTT.

The table lists this clone with a count of one. The V gene is TRBV6-6, the J gene TRBJ2-3; no firm D call. Germline CDR1 reads MNHNY; CDR2 reads SVGAGI (reference sequence). V dropped 9 bases and J dropped 1 base, with 11 bases sitting between them. The CDR3 length is 13 residues. This CDR3 is CASSLLGTDTQYF. The CDR3, as DNA: TGTGCCAGTAGCTTGTTGGGCACAGATACGCAGTATTTT.

The V gene is TRBV9, the J gene TRBJ2-3; weak D call: TRBD1 (5 bases). The CDR3 extends over 17 amino acids. Per the germline V gene, CDR1 is SGDLS and CDR2 is YYNGEE. Trimming pared 0 bases from V and 6 bases from J, leaving 20 bases between. CDR3 sequence reads: CASSVVGRVHPGDTQYF. DNA of the CDR3: TGTGCCAGCAGCGTAGTGGGCAGGGTCCATCCCGGCGATACGCAGTATTTT.

The chain joins TRBV7-4 to TRBJ2-7, with D perhaps matching TRBD2 (5 bases). This CDR3 comprises 13 residues. Germline V lookup: CDR1 SGHVT, CDR2 SQSDAQ. V dropped 2 bases and J dropped 3 bases, with 8 bases sitting between them. CDR3 coding DNA: TGTGCCAGCAGCTTATTCGGGGTCTACGAGCAGTACTTC. Amino acids: CASSLFGVYEQYF.

The gene calls are TRBV28 and TRBJ1-2; maybe TRBD1 (6 bases). The CDR3 consists of 14 residues. The germline V gene encodes CDR1 MDHEN and CDR2 SYDVKM. V shed 7 bases and J shed 3 bases, with 15 bases lying between them. CDR3 in DNA: TGTGCCAGCACTGGGGGCGCCGAGGACTATGGCTACACCTTC. This sequence encodes CASTGGAEDYGYTF.

This chain uses TRBV7-2 with TRBJ1-2; D remains ambiguous. From germline, CDR1 is SGHTA and CDR2 FQGNSA. The CDR3 length is 18 residues. Trimming pared 1 base from V and 4 bases from J, leaving 22 bases between. CDR3 sequence reads: CASSLDYHREGEGYGYTF. The CDR3 DNA reads TGTGCCAGCAGCTTAGATTATCATAGGGAGGGAGAGGGCTATGGCTACACCTTC.

The chain joins TRBV25-1 to TRBJ1-5; the D gene is possibly TRBD1 (5 bases). Germline CDR1 MGHDK, CDR2 SYGVNS. The ends were cut back, 8 bases at V and 6 bases at J, with 20 bases in the middle. This CDR3 is built from 15 residues. The CDR3 sequence is CASQLSTGFPQPQHF. The CDR3 nucleotides read TGTGCCAGCCAGTTGTCCACAGGTTTCCCTCAGCCCCAGCATTTT.

This chain joins TRBV6-5 and TRBJ1-2; 7 nucleotides agree with TRBD1. This CDR3 region has 15 residues. The germline V gene has CDR1 MNHEY and CDR2 SVGAGI. Losses at the gene ends were 6 bases for V and 0 bases for J; bases not matched to a gene: 7. The DNA for the CDR3 is TGTGCCAGCAGCCACCGGGACAGAACTAACTATGGCTACACCTTC. This sequence encodes CASSHRDRTNYGYTF.

The V gene is TRBV5-5, the J gene TRBJ2-7; TRBD1 matches 9 bases. CDR1 is SGHKS, CDR2 YYEKEE, per germline (reference sequence). The CDR3 has 14 residues. The junction had 5 bases not matched to a gene; V was cut back by 4 bases and J by 3 bases. The CDR3 bases are TGTGCCAGCAGCCGGGGACAGGGACTCTACGAGCAGTACTTC. Translated, it gives CASSRGQGLYEQYF.

The rearrangement uses TRBV19 and TRBJ1-5; TRBD1 matches 8 bases. With V trimmed by 4 bases and J by 9 bases, 11 bases remained unmatched. This CDR3 comprises 15 residues. Germline V lookup: CDR1 LNHDA, CDR2 SQIVND (reference sequence). The CDR3 DNA is TGTGCCAGTAGTACCCTGGCAGGGGGCGGCTCGCCCCAGCATTTT. Its protein is CASSTLAGGGSPQHF.

This chain links TRBV7-8 with TRBJ2-3; 13 positions match TRBD2. The V and J ends lost 0 bases and 0 bases, in that order; junction bases with no gene match: 9. The CDR3 is 20 amino acids. Looked up from germline, CDR1 is SGHVS and CDR2 is FQNEAQ. The CDR3 spells CASSLAKWTSGGSSTDTQYF. CDR3 sequence (DNA): TGTGCCAGCAGCTTAGCAAAATGGACTAGCGGGGGTTCTAGCACAGATACGCAGTATTTT. Based on the CDR3 plus reference TRBV7-8 and TRBJ2-3, the full variable domain is GAGVSQSPRYKVAKRGQDVALRCDPISGHVSLFWYQQALGQGPEFLTYFQNEAQLDKSGLPSDRFFAERPEGSVSTLKIQRTQQEDSAVYLCASSLAKWTSGGSSTDTQYFGPGTRLTVL.

The J gene is TRBJ2-1, the V gene TRBV7-8; D is perhaps TRBD1 or TRBD2 (6 bases each). Between the trimmed V and J ends, which lost 7 bases and 10 bases, there was a span of 17 bases. In germline, CDR1 is SGHVS, CDR2 FQNEAQ. This CDR3 has 13 residues. CDR3 region: CASTFGGREEQFF. The CDR3 DNA reads as TGTGCCAGCACCTTCGGGGGCCGGGAGGAGCAGTTCTTC.

The rearrangement uses TRBV7-2 and TRBJ2-5; the D gene is possibly TRBD1 (6 bases). Trimming shortened V by 5 bases and J by 2 bases, and 12 bases separated the two germline ends. Germline assignment: CDR1 SGHTA and CDR2 FQGNSA. The CDR3 consists of 14 residues. CDR3 DNA: TGTGCCAGCAGCCGGACAGAATTACAAGAGACCCAGTACTTC. It is translated as CASSRTELQETQYF.

This chain uses TRBV18 with TRBJ2-7; 7 positions agree with TRBD1. The CDR3 covers 13 residues. J gave up 6 bases and V 3 bases, and 5 bases lay outside the gene matches. Germline CDR1 reads KGHSH; CDR2 reads LQKENI. The CDR3 bases are TGTGCCAGCTCACCCTCCGCAGGGGGCGAGCAGTACTTC. Residues: CASSPSAGGEQYF.